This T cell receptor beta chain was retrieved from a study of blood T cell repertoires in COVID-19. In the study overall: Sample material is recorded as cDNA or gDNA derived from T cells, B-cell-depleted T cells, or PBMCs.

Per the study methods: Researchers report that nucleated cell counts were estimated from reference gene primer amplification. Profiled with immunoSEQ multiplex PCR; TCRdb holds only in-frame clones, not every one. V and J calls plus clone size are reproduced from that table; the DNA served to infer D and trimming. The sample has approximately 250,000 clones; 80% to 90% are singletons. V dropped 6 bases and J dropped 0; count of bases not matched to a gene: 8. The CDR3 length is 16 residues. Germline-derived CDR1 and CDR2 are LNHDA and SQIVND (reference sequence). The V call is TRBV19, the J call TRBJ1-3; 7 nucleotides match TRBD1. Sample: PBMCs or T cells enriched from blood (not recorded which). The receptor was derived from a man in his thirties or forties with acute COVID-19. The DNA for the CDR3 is TGTGCCAGTAGCACAAACCGGGACAGCTCTGGAAACACCATATATTTT. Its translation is CASSTNRDSSGNTIYF.